This is a list of T cell receptor beta chains from one sample in a study of T cell responses to AZD1222 COVID-19 vaccine. Here immunoSEQ multiplex PCR was the method, and the copy in TCRdb shows in-frame clones only, minus some. The table has over 130,000 clones, approximately 87% seen once. The material sequenced was peripheral blood, taken 28 days after the second AZD1222 dose. The receptors come from an adult who received the AZD1222 COVID-19 vaccine. The CDR3 runs from the conserved cysteine through the conserved F or W. D genes are given only for firm matches. A clone size is listed for some rows: how often the clone was seen (once, few, many), or a class if it is expanded.

clone size	V gene	J gene	D gene	CDR3 DNA	CDR3 protein
.	TRBV4-1	TRBJ2-7	.	TGCGCCAGCAGCCGTAGCCTAGACTACGAGCAGTACTTC	CASSRSLDYEQYF
.	TRBV6-6	TRBJ1-2	.	TGTGCCAGCAGAGGGGTAGAGAAGGATAACTATGGCTACACCTTC	CASRGVEKDNYGYTF
once	TRBV6-5	TRBJ1-4	.	TGTGCCAGCAGTTACTCGCGGGACCGGGAAAAACTGTTTTTT	CASSYSRDREKLFF
.	TRBV5-4	TRBJ1-2	.	TGTGCCAGCAGCCTAAGGGGGTCCGACTATGGCTACACCTTC	CASSLRGSDYGYTF
.	TRBV10-3	TRBJ2-7	TRBD1	TGTGCCATCAGTGGCAAGACAGGGGTTTCTTCCTACGAGCAGTACTTC	CAISGKTGVSSYEQYF
.	TRBV2	TRBJ2-1	.	TGTGCCAGCAGTGAGGTGCGGACAAACAATGAGCAGTTCTTC	CASSEVRTNNEQFF
.	TRBV19	TRBJ2-1	TRBD1	TGTGCCAGTAGCCAGGGGGCCTACAATGAGCAGTTCTTC	CASSQGAYNEQFF
.	TRBV7-6	TRBJ2-2	TRBD1	TGTGCCAGCAGCTTAAATACAGGGGGCACCGGGGAGCTGTTTTTT	CASSLNTGGTGELFF
once	TRBV6-5	TRBJ1-5	.	TGTGCCAGCAGTCAGCAGGGCTCCCAGCCCCAGCATTTT	CASSQQGSQPQHF
.	TRBV5-3	TRBJ2-2	TRBD2	TGTGCCAGAAGCTTGTTCAGCGGGGCTAACACCGGGGAGCTGTTTTTT	CARSLFSGANTGELFF
.	TRBV19	TRBJ2-2	.	TGTGCCAGTACTTGGGGGAACACAAACACCGGGGAGCTGTTTTTT	CASTWGNTNTGELFF
once	TRBV9	TRBJ1-5	.	TGTGCCAGCAGCGCCCGGGACGGCCTCAATCAGCCCCAGCATTTT	CASSARDGLNQPQHF
once	TRBV5-8	TRBJ1-1	TRBD1	TGTGCCAGCAGCAGACAGGGGTGGAACACTGAAGCTTTCTTT	CASSRQGWNTEAFF
.	TRBV5-1	TRBJ1-3	TRBD1	TGCGCCAGCAGCTTGGGACAGGGGTCCAACACCATATATTTT	CASSLGQGSNTIYF
.	TRBV19	TRBJ1-2	.	TGTGCCAGTAGTATAGATCGGACTGGTGGCTACACCTTC	CASSIDRTGGYTF
.	TRBV5-6	TRBJ1-6	.	TGTGCCAGCAGCTTGGGGGGTTGGGCTAATTCACCCCTCCACTTT	CASSLGGWANSPLHF
.	TRBV28	TRBJ2-3	TRBD1	TGTGCCAGCAGTTCCCCGGGACAGGGGACCGATACGCAGTATTTT	CASSSPGQGTDTQYF
.	TRBV2	TRBJ1-3	.	TGTGCCAGCAGTACGGCAGGGGTTGGAAACACCATATATTTT	CASSTAGVGNTIYF
.	TRBV9	TRBJ2-1	TRBD1	TGTGCCAGCAGCGTAGCCGGGACAGGGGGCTACAATGAGCAGTTCTTC	CASSVAGTGGYNEQFF
.	TRBV12-3/TRBV12-4	TRBJ1-2	.	TGTGCCAGCACTACGGCGGGGTTTGGCTACACCTTC	CASTTAGFGYTF
few	TRBV5-4	TRBJ2-7	.	TGTGCCAGCAGCTTGGCAGGGGCGCGGAACGAGCAGTACTTC	CASSLAGARNEQYF
.	TRBV19	TRBJ2-1	TRBD1	TGTGCCAGTCGGGACAGGGGGCCGGGAAATGAGCAGTTCTTC	CASRDRGPGNEQFF
.	TRBV4-3	TRBJ1-4	.	TGCGCCAGCAGCCCGGGCCTCCAAGGGGAAAAACTGTTTTTT	CASSPGLQGEKLFF
.	TRBV5-1	TRBJ2-2	.	TGCGCCAGCACCTCCGGAGGGACGAACACCGGGGAGCTGTTTTTT	CASTSGGTNTGELFF
.	TRBV2	TRBJ1-6	TRBD1	TGTGCCAGCAGCGCGACAGGGGATGGAAAATCACCCCTCCACTTT	CASSATGDGKSPLHF
.	TRBV7-3	TRBJ1-1	.	TGTGCCAGCAGCCAGACCGGCACTGAAGCTTTCTTT	CASSQTGTEAFF
once	TRBV23-1	TRBJ1-1	.	TGCGCCAGCAGTCAACCGAAAGGGGAGGGGACTTTCTTT	CASSQPKGEGTFF
.	TRBV2	TRBJ2-1	.	TGTGCCAGCAGTTCGACTAGTACCAATGAGCAGTTCTTC	CASSSTSTNEQFF
.	TRBV28	TRBJ1-5	.	TGTGCCAGCAGCTCCGTGGAGTATAGCAATCAGCCCCAGCATTTT	CASSSVEYSNQPQHF
.	TRBV6-6	TRBJ2-7	.	TGTGCCAGCAGTCGCGACAGACTCCGGACCTACGAGCAGTACTTC	CASSRDRLRTYEQYF
.	TRBV29-1	TRBJ2-1	TRBD2	TGCAGCTTACTAGGACCTCCTGGGACTAGCATCTACAATGAGCAGTTCTTC	CSLLGPPGTSIYNEQFF
.	TRBV6-5	TRBJ1-1	TRBD1	TGTGCCAGCAGTAGAGGGACAGGACTGAACACTGAAGCTTTCTTT	CASSRGTGLNTEAFF
.	TRBV11-2	TRBJ2-5	.	TGTGCCAGCAGCCCCGGGACGTTCGTTCAAGAGACCCAGTACTTC	CASSPGTFVQETQYF
.	TRBV30	TRBJ1-2	TRBD1	TGTGCCTGGAGTCCGACAGGGGCCTATGGCTACACCTTC	CAWSPTGAYGYTF
.	TRBV5-1	TRBJ1-4	.	TGCGCCAGCAGCTTGGATCGGGGAGAAAAACTGTTTTTT	CASSLDRGEKLFF
.	TRBV10-2	TRBJ2-1	.	TGCGCCAGTGGGCCCAGGGATGAGCAGTTCTTC	CASGPRDEQFF
.	TRBV10-1	TRBJ1-5	.	TGCGCCAGCAGTGAGGGTAATCAGCCCCAGCATTTT	CASSEGNQPQHF
.	TRBV19	TRBJ1-2	TRBD1	TGTGCCAGTAGTTCCCAAGACAGGGGGATCAGTGGCTACACCTTC	CASSSQDRGISGYTF
.	TRBV6-4	TRBJ2-3	TRBD2	TGTGCCAGCAGTCCCACTAGCGGGAGTCCCGATACGCAGTATTTT	CASSPTSGSPDTQYF
.	TRBV28	TRBJ1-2	TRBD1	TGTGCCAGCAGTTATACTTCCGGGACAGGGGGCAGTGGCTACACCTTC	CASSYTSGTGGSGYTF
.	TRBV3-1/TRBV3-2	TRBJ2-5	TRBD1	TGTGCCAGCAGCCAAGGGACAGGGGGCGTTGAGACCCAGTACTTC	CASSQGTGGVETQYF
.	TRBV7-9	TRBJ1-5	.	TGTGCCAGCAGCTTAGGACAGAGCAATCAGCCCCAGCATTTT	CASSLGQSNQPQHF
.	TRBV5-4	TRBJ2-5	.	TGTGCCAGCAGCTCCCGTGCGGGGGAGACCCAGTACTTC	CASSSRAGETQYF
.	TRBV7-6	TRBJ2-1	TRBD2	TGTGCCAGCAGCCCGCCTGGGAGCGGGGGGCATGCATACAATGAGCAGTTCTTC	CASSPPGSGGHAYNEQFF
.	TRBV14	TRBJ2-1	.	TGTGCCAGCAGCCATGACGGACAGAAGTCCTACAATGAGCAGTTCTTC	CASSHDGQKSYNEQFF
once	TRBV14	TRBJ2-7	.	TGTGCCAGCAGCCAATCCAGTCCGATCGACGAGCAGTACTTC	CASSQSSPIDEQYF
.	TRBV5-1	TRBJ1-2	.	TGCGCCAGCAGCTTGGGACAGACGGGCGGCTACACCTTC	CASSLGQTGGYTF
.	TRBV29-1	TRBJ2-3	.	TGCAGCGTTGTCCCGGGGAGCACAGATACGCAGTATTTT	CSVVPGSTDTQYF
.	TRBV27	TRBJ1-5	.	TGTGCCAGCAGTTTACGGAATAGCAATCAGCCCCAGCATTTT	CASSLRNSNQPQHF
.	TRBV7-2	TRBJ1-5	TRBD1	TGTGCCAGCAGCCCTTGGACAGGGGCTAATCAGCCCCAGCATTTT	CASSPWTGANQPQHF
.	TRBV5-4	TRBJ1-6	.	TGTGCCAGCAGCCAGAATATGGGATCCACATTAAGGAGCTATAATTCACCCCTCCACTTT	CASSQNMGSTLRSYNSPLHF
.	TRBV29-1	TRBJ1-1	TRBD1	TGCAGCGTGGTACAGGGGATTACTGAAGCTTTCTTT	CSVVQGITEAFF
.	TRBV19	TRBJ2-1	.	TGTGCCAGTAGTACTCAGGGTAACGGAAAGTACAATGAGCAGTTCTTC	CASSTQGNGKYNEQFF